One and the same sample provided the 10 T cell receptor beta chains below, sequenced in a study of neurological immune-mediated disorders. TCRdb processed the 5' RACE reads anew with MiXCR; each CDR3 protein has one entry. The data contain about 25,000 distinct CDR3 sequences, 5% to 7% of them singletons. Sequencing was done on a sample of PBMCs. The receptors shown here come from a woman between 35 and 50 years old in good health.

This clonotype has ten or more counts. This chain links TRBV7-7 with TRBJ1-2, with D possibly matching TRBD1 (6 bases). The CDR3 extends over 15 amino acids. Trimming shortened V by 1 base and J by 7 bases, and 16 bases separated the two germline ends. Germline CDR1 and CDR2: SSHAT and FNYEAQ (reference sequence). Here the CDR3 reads CASSLVRARGLGYTF. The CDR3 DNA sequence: TGTGCCAGCAGCTTAGTTAGGGCCAGGGGCCTTGGCTACACCTTC. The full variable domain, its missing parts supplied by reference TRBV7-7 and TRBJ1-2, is GAGVSQSPRYKVTKRGQDVTLRCDPISSHATLYWYQQALGQGPEFLTYFNYEAQPDKSGLPSDRFSAERPEGSISTLTIQRTEQRDSAMYRCASSLVRARGLGYTFGSGTRLTVV.

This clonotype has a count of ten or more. CDR3 residues: CASSPETGLTYNEQFF. The CDR3 nucleotides read TGTGCCAGCAGCCCCGAGACAGGGTTGACCTACAATGAGCAGTTCTTC. V usage is TRBV4-2 and J usage is TRBJ2-1, with 7 bases matching TRBD1. The germline gives CDR1 LGHNA, CDR2 YNFKEQ. V trimming: 4 bases; J trimming: 2 bases; junction bases outside the gene matches: 8. This CDR3 comprises 16 residues.

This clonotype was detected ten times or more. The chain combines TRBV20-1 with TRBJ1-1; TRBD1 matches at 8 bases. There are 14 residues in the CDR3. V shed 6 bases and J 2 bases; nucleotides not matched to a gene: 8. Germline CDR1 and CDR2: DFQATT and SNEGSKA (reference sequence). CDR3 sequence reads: CSAPGQAYNTEAFF. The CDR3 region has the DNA TGCAGTGCCCCGGGACAGGCATATAACACTGAAGCTTTCTTT.

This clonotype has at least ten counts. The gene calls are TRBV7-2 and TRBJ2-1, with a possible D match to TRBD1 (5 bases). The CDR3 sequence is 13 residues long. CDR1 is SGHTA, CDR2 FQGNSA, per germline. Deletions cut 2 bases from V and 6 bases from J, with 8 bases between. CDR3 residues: CASSLLRGNEQFF. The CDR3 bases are TGTGCCAGCAGCTTATTAAGGGGCAATGAGCAGTTCTTC.

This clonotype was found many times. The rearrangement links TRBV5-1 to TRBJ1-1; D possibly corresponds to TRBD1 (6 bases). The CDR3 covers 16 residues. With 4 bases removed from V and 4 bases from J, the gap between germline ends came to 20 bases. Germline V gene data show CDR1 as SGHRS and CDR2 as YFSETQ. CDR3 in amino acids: CASSPKAGARGTEAFF. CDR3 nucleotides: TGCGCCAGCAGCCCAAAGGCAGGGGCTAGGGGCACTGAAGCTTTCTTT.

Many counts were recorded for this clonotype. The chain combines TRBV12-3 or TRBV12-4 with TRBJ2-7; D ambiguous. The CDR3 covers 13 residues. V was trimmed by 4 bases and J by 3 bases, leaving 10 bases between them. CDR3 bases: TGTGCCAGCAGTTCTGAGAAGCGCTACGAGCAGTACTTC. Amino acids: CASSSEKRYEQYF.

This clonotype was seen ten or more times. The CDR3 here is CASSLASVETQYF. CDR3 coding DNA: TGTGCCAGCAGCTTAGCTAGCGTAGAGACCCAGTACTTC. V and J are TRBV7-8 and TRBJ2-5, with D possibly TRBD2 on 5 matching bases. Germline V gene sequence: CDR1 SGHVS, CDR2 FQNEAQ. Trimming took off 0 bases at V and 4 bases at J, with 6 bases between the two ends. This CDR3 comprises 13 residues.

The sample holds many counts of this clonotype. As DNA, the CDR3 is TGTGCCAGCAGCCAAGATTGGAACAATGAGCAGTTCTTC. Translation: CASSQDWNNEQFF. J is TRBJ2-1 and V is TRBV3-1, with unresolved D. The CDR3 extends over 13 amino acids. Germline V gene lookup returns CDR1 LGHDT and CDR2 YNNKEL (reference sequence). Between the trimmed V and J ends, which lost 0 bases and 5 bases, there was a span of 5 bases.

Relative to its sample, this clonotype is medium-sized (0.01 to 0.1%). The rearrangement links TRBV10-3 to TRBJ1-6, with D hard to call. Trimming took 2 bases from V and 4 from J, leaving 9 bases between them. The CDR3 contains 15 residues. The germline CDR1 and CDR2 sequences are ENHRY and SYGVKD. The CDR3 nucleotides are TGTGCCATCAGTGAGAGCAGAGTTTATAATTCACCCCTCCACTTT. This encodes CAISESRVYNSPLHF.

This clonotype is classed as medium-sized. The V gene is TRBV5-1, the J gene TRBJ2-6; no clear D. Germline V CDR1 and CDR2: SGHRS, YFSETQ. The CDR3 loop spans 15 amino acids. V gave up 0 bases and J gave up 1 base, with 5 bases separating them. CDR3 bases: TGCGCCAGCAGCTTGGCGGCTTCTGGGGCCAACGTCCTGACTTTC. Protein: CASSLAASGANVLTF.